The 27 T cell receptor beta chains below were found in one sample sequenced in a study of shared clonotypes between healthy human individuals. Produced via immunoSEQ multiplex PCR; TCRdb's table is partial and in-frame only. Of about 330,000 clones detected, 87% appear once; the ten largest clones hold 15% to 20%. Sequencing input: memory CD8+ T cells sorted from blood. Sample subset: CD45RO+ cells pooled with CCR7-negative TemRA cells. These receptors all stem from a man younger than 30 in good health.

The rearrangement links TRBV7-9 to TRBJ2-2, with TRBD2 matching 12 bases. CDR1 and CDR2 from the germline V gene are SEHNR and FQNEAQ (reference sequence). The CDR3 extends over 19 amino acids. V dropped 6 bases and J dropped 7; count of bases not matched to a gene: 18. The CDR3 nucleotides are TGTGCCAGCAGTTCAACCACCCGTACTAGCGGGGGGAAGAACGGGGAGCTGTTTTTT. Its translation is CASSSTTRTSGGKNGELFF. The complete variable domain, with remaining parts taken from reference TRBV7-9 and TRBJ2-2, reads DTGVSQNPRHKITKRGQNVTFRCDPISEHNRLYWYRQTLGQGPEFLTYFQNEAQLEKSRLLSDRFSAERPKGSFSTLEIQRTEQGDSAMYLCASSSTTRTSGGKNGELFFGEGSRLTVL.

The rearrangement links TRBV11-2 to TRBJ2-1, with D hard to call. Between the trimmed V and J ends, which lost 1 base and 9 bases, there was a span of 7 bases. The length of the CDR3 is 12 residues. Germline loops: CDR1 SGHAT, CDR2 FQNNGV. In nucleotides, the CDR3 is TGTGCCAGCAGCTTAGGCCGGGTTGAGCAGTTCTTC. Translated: CASSLGRVEQFF.

CDR3 sequence (DNA): TGTGCCAGCAGTGGAAGTCACACCAGGAATGAGCAGTTCTTC. Its protein product is CASSGSHTRNEQFF. The chain combines TRBV6-6 with TRBJ2-1; no clear D gene. V gave up 5 bases and J gave up 7 bases, with 15 bases separating them. The germline V gene has CDR1 MNHNY and CDR2 SVGAGI (reference sequence). This CDR3 has 14 amino acids.

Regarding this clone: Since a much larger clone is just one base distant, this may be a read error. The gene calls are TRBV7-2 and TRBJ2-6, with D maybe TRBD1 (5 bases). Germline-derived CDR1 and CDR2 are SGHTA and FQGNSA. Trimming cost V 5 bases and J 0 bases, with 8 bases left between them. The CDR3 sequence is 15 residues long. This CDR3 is CASSVDSSGANVLTF. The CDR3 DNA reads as TGTGCCAGCAGCGTAGACAGCTCTGGGGCCAACGTCCTGACTTTC.

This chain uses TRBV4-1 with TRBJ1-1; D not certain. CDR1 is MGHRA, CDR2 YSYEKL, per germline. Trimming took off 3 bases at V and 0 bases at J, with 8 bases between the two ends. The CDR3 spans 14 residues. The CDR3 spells CASSHAGLNTEAFF. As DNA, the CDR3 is TGCGCCAGCAGCCACGCCGGGCTGAACACTGAAGCTTTCTTT.

The CDR3 loop is CAWSVMGGSYEQYF. The CDR3 nucleotides are TGTGCCTGGAGTGTTATGGGGGGATCCTACGAGCAGTACTTC. The chain uses TRBV30 and TRBJ2-7; D perhaps matches TRBD2 (6 bases). CDR3 size: 14 residues. Germline V gives CDR1 GTSNPN, CDR2 SVGIG (reference sequence). Trimming took 0 bases from V and 1 from J, leaving 10 bases between them. Variable domain in full (rest from reference TRBV30 and TRBJ2-7): SQTIHQWPATLVQPVGSPLSLECTVEGTSNPNLYWYRQAAGRGLQLLFYSVGIGQISSEVPQNLSASRPQDRQFILSSKKLLLSDSGFYLCAWSVMGGSYEQYFGPGTRLTVT.

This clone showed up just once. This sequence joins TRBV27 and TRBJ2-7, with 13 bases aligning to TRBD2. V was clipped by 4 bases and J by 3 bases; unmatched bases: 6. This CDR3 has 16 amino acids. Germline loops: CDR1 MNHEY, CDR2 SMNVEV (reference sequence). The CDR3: CASSYKGLAGLYEQYF. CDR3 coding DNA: TGTGCCAGCAGTTATAAGGGACTAGCGGGGCTCTACGAGCAGTACTTC.

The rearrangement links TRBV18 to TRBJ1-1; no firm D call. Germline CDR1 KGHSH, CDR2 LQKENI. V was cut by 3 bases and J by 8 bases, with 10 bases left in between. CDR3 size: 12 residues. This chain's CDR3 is CASSPDATEAFF. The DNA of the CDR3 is TGTGCCAGCTCACCCGACGCCACGGAAGCTTTCTTT.

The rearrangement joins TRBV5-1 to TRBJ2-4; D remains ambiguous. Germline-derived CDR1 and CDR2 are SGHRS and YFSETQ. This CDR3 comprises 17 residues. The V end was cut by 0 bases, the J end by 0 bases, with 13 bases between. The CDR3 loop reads CASSLARRVRAKNIQYF. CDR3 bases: TGCGCCAGCAGCTTGGCCCGCCGAGTCAGAGCCAAAAACATTCAGTACTTC.

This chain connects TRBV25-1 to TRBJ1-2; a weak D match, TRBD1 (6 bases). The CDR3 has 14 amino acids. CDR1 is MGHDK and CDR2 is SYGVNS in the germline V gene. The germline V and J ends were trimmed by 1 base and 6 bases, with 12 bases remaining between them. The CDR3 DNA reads TGTGCCAGCAGTGAATCCGGTACAGGGCATGGCTACACCTTC. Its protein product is CASSESGTGHGYTF.

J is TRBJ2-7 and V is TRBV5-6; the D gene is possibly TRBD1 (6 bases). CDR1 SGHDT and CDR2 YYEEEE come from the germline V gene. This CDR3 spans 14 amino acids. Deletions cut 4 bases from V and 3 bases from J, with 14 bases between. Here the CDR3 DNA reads TGTGCCAGCAGCATACAGGGAGACTACTACGAGCAGTACTTC. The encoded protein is CASSIQGDYYEQYF. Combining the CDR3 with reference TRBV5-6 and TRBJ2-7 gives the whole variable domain DAGVTQSPTHLIKTRGQQVTLRCSPKSGHDTVSWYQQALGQGPQFIFQYYEEEERQRGNFPDRFSGHQFPNYSSELNVNALLLGDSALYLCASSIQGDYYEQYFGPGTRLTVT.

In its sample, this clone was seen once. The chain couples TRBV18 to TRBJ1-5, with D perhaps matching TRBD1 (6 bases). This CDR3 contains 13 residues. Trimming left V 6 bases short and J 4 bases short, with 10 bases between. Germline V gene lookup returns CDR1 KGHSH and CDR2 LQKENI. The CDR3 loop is CASSPDRNQPQHF. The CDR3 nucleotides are TGTGCCAGCTCTCCGGACAGAAATCAGCCCCAGCATTTT.

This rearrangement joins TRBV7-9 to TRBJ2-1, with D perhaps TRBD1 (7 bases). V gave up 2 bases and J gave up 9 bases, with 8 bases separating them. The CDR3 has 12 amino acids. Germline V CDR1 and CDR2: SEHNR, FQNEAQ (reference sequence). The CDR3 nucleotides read TGTGCCAGCAGCTTACAGGGGGGTGAGCAGTTCTTC. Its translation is CASSLQGGEQFF.

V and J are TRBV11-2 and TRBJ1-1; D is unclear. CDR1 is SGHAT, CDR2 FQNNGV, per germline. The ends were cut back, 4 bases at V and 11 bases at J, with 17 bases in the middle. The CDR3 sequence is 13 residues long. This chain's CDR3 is CASSWGTNLGAFF. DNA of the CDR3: TGTGCCAGCAGCTGGGGTACGAATCTGGGGGCTTTCTTT.

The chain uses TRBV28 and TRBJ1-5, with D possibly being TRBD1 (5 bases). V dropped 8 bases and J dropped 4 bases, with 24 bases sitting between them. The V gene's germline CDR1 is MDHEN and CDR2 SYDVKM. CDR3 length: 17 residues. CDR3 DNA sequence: TGTGCCAGCCGCCCGCTGACCGGGACGGAAGTAAATCAGCCCCAGCATTTT. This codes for CASRPLTGTEVNQPQHF.

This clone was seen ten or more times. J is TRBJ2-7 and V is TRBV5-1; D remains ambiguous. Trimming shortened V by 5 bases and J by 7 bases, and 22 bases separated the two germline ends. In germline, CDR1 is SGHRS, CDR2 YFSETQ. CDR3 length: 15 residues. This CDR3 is CASSIETPWVGEQYF. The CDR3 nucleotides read TGCGCCAGCAGTATAGAGACGCCATGGGTGGGGGAGCAGTACTTC.

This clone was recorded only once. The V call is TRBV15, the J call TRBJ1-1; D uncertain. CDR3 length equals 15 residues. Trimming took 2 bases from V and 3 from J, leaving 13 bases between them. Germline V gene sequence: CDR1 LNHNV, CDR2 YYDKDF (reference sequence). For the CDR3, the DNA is TGTGCCACCAGCAGAAAGAGGCCCCTGGACACTGAAGCTTTCTTT. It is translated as CATSRKRPLDTEAFF. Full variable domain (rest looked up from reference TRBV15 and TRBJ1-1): DAMVIQNPRYQVTQFGKPVTLSCSQTLNHNVMYWYQQKSSQAPKLLFHYYDKDFNNEADTPDNFQSRRPNTSFCFLDIRSPGLGDTAMYLCATSRKRPLDTEAFFGQGTRLTVV.

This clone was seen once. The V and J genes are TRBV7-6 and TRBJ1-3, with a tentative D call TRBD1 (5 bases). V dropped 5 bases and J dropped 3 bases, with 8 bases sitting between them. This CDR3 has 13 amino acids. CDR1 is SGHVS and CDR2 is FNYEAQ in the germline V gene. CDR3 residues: CASSAGFGNTIYF. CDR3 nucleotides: TGTGCCAGCAGCGCAGGGTTTGGAAACACCATATATTTT.

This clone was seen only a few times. CDR3 nucleotides: TGTGCCAGCAGTTACTCGGGGAGCGGGAGAAGTAATGAGCAGTTCTTC. It is translated as CASSYSGSGRSNEQFF. The chain uses TRBV6-7 and TRBJ2-1, with TRBD2 matching 8 bases. TRBV6-7 is known as an ORF, though its function is uncertain. This CDR3 is built from 16 residues. V lost 0 bases and J lost 7; bases outside the gene matches: 8.

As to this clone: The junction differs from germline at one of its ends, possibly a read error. CDR3 nucleotide sequence: TGTGCCAGCAGCTTGGTACAGGGGCAAATCGCCTTC. The encoded protein is CASSLVQGQIAF. This sequence joins TRBV5-6 and TRBJ1-2; TRBD1 matches 7 bases. The germline V gene has CDR1 SGHDT and CDR2 YYEEEE. CDR3 length: 12 residues.

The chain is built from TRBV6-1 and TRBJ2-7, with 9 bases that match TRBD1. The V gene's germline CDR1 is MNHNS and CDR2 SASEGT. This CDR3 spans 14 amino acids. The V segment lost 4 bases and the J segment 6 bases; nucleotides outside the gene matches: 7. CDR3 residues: CASSVATGGFEQYF. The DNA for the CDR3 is TGTGCCAGCAGTGTTGCTACAGGGGGCTTCGAGCAGTACTTC.

The CDR3 DNA reads as TGCGCCAGCAGCCAAGACCGGGGGGCAGGTGGCTACACCTTC. It specifies CASSQDRGAGGYTF. The chain couples TRBV4-1 to TRBJ1-2; TRBD1 is a possible D gene (6 bases). The CDR3 contains 14 residues. Germline loops: CDR1 MGHRA, CDR2 YSYEKL. Trimming took off 0 bases at V and 7 bases at J, with 12 bases between the two ends.

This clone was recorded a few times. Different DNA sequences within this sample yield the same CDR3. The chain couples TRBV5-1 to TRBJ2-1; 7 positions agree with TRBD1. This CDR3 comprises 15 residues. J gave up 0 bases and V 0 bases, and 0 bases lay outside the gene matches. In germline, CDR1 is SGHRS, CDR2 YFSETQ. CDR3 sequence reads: CASSLGQGSYNEQFF. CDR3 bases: TGCGCCAGCAGCTTGGGACAGGGCTCCTACAATGAGCAGTTCTTC.

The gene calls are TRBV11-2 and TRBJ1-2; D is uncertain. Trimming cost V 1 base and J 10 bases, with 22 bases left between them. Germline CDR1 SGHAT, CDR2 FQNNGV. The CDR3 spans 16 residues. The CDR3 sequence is CASSLAVFGQVHSYTF. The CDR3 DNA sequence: TGTGCCAGCAGCTTAGCGGTTTTTGGGCAGGTCCATTCCTACACCTTC.

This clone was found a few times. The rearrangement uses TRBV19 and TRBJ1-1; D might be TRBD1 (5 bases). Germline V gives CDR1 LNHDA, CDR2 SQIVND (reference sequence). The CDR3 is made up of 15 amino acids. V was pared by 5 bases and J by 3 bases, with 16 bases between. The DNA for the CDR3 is TGTGCCAGTAGTTTCTTGACCGGGGGGTACACTGAAGCTTTCTTT. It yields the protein CASSFLTGGYTEAFF.

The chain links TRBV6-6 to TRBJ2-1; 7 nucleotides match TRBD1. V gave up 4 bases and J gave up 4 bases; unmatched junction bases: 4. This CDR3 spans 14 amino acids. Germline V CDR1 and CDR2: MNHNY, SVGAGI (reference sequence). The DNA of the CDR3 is TGTGCCAGCAGTTCGGCAGGGGGTTACAATGAGCAGTTCTTC. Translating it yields CASSSAGGYNEQFF.

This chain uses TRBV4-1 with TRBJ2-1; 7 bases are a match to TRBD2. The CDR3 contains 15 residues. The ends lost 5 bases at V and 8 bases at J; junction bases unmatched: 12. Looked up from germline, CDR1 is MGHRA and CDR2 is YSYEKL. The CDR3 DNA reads TGCGCCAGCAGCACCCTGGGGCGGGAGCGTGATGAGCAGTTCTTC. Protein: CASSTLGRERDEQFF.